The entry below describes one TCR beta chain. This clonotype appeared many times. What antigen it recognizes has not been identified. No much larger clonotype is one base removed from it; base qualities were not supplied. Reading from cysteine to phenylalanine, the CDR3 counts 18 amino acids. CDR3 DNA only is kept here, 54 bases in frame from base 1. The germline V gene yields LGHNA for CDR1 and YSLEER for CDR2. Relative to germline, V is missing 0 bases and J is missing 0 bases, with 8 bases of the junction outside any gene match. What the treatment or condition label conveys for this sample: in vitro stimulation with specific CMV peptide epitopes to enrich CMV-specific T cells. The data were obtained in a study of T cell repertoires in cytomegalovirus infection (dated 2019 in TCRdb). For context, the study as a whole: Alongside well-studied HLA-B-restricted epitopes, the peptide stimulations were aimed at recently identified HLA-C-restricted CMV epitopes, whose presentation resists viral immunomodulation. The HLA type of each donor mattered for the analysis, because public TCR beta signatures pointed to carriage of CMV infection along with the matching HLA type.

Sequencing used an Illumina HiSeq 1500. The public reads were reprocessed in TCRdb via fastp at Q25 and MiXCR, keeping in-frame beta chains. All rows with the same CDR3 protein become a single entry with the most common DNA and genes. This sample is represented by roughly 500,000 distinct CDR3 sequences; 30% to 35% of them were singletons. The top ten clonotypes cover 15% to 20% of the sample. The paper's findings and limits, for the study overall: The ex vivo response was dominated by HLA-C-restricted CMV-specific TCR beta clonotypes, which also provided the single most frequent clonotype in two of eight donors. Cumulative frequency of public TCR beta family members discriminated carriers of CMV infection plus the relevant HLA type in this cohort and an independent roughly 330-donor cohort.

The source is a human donor in good health (CMV status not recorded). Some clones in this sample may be carry-over from other donors' samples. This chain joins TRBV4-3 to TRBJ2-4; 7 bases in between match TRBD2. Material: cultured PBMCs, obtained from culture after CMV antigen stimulation. CDR3 loop: CASSQDFGEGLAKNIQYF. The DNA is as follows: TGCGCCAGCAGCCAAGATTTCGGGGAGGGGCTAGCCAAAAACATTCAGTACTTC.